This T cell receptor (beta chain) was sequenced during a study of CD8 T cells in ankylosing spondylitis. Study-wide results and limits: Clones linked to the disease showed a CD8+ phenotype. They occurred at relatively low frequencies in peripheral blood. Reactive arthritis synovial fluid and blood previously showed some of these motif variants. What seemed typical of ankylosing spondylitis blood was a TCR beta motif built from roughly eight highly homologous variants.

This clonotype occurred a few times. Its antigen is unidentified. Libraries for TCR beta were made by quantitative 5'-RACE with molecular barcodes. TCRdb ran MiXCR on the 5' RACE reads and lists one entry per CDR3 protein. The sample has hundreds of thousands of distinct CDR3 sequences; 12% are singletons. Germline CDR1 reads ENHRY; CDR2 reads SYGVKD. The CDR3 extends over 15 amino acids. V lost 5 bases, J lost 2 bases, and 13 bases lay in between. This rearrangement joins TRBV10-3 to TRBJ1-3, with D hard to call. The clonotype was recovered from a male donor with ankylosing spondylitis. The sample comprised blood, either unsorted or a sorted T cell fraction (not recorded which). This CDR3 is CAISSPRAAGNTIYF. The CDR3 DNA is TGTGCCATCAGTTCCCCGCGGGCGGCTGGAAACACCATATATTTT.